Following are 8 T cell receptor beta chains from one sample sequenced in a study of shared clonotypes between healthy human individuals. Libraries were prepared by immunoSEQ multiplex PCR; TCRdb keeps only in-frame clonotypes and omits some of them. The sample has some 1.1 million clones, roughly 80% seen once; the top ten hold 0.89%. The sample comprised memory CD4+ T cells from PBMCs. Subset indicated: CD45RA-negative fraction. Every receptor here comes from a man between 18 and 29 years old in good health. Some clones in this sample may be carry-over from other donors' samples.

The chain is built from TRBV6-6 and TRBJ1-2; D is undetermined. The germline V gene encodes CDR1 MNHNY and CDR2 SVGAGI (reference sequence). V lost 2 bases and J 3 bases, leaving 10 bases between the germline ends. The CDR3 contains 14 residues. This chain's CDR3 is CASSYQNSYYGYTF. In nucleotides, the CDR3 is TGTGCCAGCAGTTACCAAAACAGCTACTATGGCTACACCTTC.

The J gene is TRBJ1-1, the V gene TRBV2, with unresolved D. Deletions cut 4 bases from V and 1 base from J, with 10 bases between. Germline-derived CDR1 and CDR2 are SNHLY and FYNNEI. The CDR3 is 14 amino acids. CDR3 region: CASSVGSWNTEAFF. DNA of the CDR3: TGTGCCAGCAGTGTGGGCAGCTGGAACACTGAAGCTTTCTTT.

In the case of this clone: Additional DNA sequences in this sample encode the identical CDR3. This chain links TRBV10-3 with TRBJ2-7; 9 positions agree with TRBD1. The trim removed 6 bases at V and 3 bases at J, leaving 3 bases unmatched. The CDR3 has 13 residues. CDR1 and CDR2 (germline): ENHRY, SYGVKD. The DNA of the CDR3 is TGTGCCATCAGCGCGGGACAGGGCTACGAGCAGTACTTC. This translates into CAISAGQGYEQYF.

This chain connects TRBV6-4 to TRBJ2-2, with D unclear. Germline V lookup: CDR1 MRHNA, CDR2 SNTAGT. The CDR3 sequence is 14 residues long. Trimming stripped 2 bases from V and 5 bases from J, with 9 bases between. CDR3 region: CASSDQEGTGELFF. CDR3 DNA sequence: TGTGCCAGCAGTGACCAGGAAGGGACCGGGGAGCTGTTTTTT.

This chain connects TRBV11-2 to TRBJ2-2, with 7 positions matching TRBD2. The ends lost 3 bases at V and 0 bases at J; junction bases unmatched: 4. CDR3 length: 16 residues. Germline-derived CDR1 and CDR2 are SGHAT and FQNNGV. The CDR3 region is CASSLSLAANTGELFF. The CDR3 DNA is TGTGCCAGCAGCTTGTCCCTAGCGGCGAACACCGGGGAGCTGTTTTTT.

The chain joins TRBV12-5 to TRBJ2-1, with 8 bases identical to TRBD2. This CDR3 spans 18 amino acids. The V gene's germline CDR1 is LGHNT and CDR2 FRNRAP. V shed 3 bases, J shed 0 bases, and the junction held 10 bases outside the gene matches. This chain's CDR3 is CASGLAPRSGSSYNEQFF. The CDR3 nucleotides read TGTGCTAGTGGTTTAGCGCCCAGAAGCGGGAGCTCCTACAATGAGCAGTTCTTC.

V gene TRBV6-1 combines with J gene TRBJ2-3; a possible D gene is TRBD2 (5 bases). The germline CDR1 and CDR2 sequences are MNHNS and SASEGT. The CDR3 covers 14 residues. V lost 7 bases and J lost 2, with 13 bases in between. CDR3 amino acids: CASKEVLYTDTQYF. The CDR3 DNA reads as TGTGCCAGCAAGGAGGTTCTTTACACAGATACGCAGTATTTT.

The chain employs TRBV25-1 and TRBJ2-3; TRBD1 might be the D (8 bases). Trimming took 4 bases from V and 5 from J, leaving 16 bases between them. This CDR3 comprises 15 residues. The V gene's germline CDR1 is MGHDK and CDR2 SYGVNS. CDR3: CASSARQGRGDTQYF. CDR3 sequence (DNA): TGTGCCAGCAGTGCTAGACAGGGGAGGGGAGATACGCAGTATTTT.